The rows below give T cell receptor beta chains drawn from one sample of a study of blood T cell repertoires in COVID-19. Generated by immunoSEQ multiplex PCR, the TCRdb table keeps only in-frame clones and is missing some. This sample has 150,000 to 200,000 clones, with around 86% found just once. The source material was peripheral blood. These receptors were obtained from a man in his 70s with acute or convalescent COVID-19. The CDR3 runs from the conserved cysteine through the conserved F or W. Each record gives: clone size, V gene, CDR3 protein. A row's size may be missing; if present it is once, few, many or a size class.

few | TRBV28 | CASSFRSVTATNYGYTF
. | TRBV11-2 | CASSLGLDNEQFF
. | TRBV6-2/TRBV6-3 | CASSPGTSDATGELFF
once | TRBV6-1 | CASSEQGGRPGSEQFF
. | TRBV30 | CAWSAPGGIYEQYF
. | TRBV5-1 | CASSLYGTDYGYTF
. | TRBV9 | CASSPRWRGEQFF
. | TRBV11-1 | CASSKTGTIQYF
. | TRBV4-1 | CASSLPSRQRNTIYF
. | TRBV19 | CASSAPGQGTGELFF
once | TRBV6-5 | CASIRLAGVDEQFF
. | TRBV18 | CASSPAGQGSGANVLTF
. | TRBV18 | CASSGTFNNQPQHF
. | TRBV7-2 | CASSLFPGVDTEAFF
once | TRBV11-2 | CATSGRHITDTQYF
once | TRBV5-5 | CASRGLAVSYNEQFF
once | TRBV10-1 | CASSTDRVDNEQFF
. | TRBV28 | CASGPAGGPKGEQFF
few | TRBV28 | CASSFQGNEKLFF
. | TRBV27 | CASSLSVPSGRNTDTQYF